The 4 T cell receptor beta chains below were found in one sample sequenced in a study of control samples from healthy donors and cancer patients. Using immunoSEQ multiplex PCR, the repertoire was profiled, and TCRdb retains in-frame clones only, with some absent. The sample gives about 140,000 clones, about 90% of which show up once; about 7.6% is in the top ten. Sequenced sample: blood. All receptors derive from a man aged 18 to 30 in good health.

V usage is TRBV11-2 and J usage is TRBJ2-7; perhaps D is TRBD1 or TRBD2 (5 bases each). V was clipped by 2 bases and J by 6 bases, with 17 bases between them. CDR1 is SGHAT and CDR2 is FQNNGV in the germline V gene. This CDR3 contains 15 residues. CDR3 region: CASSLFAGSGGEQYF. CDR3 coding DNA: TGTGCCAGCAGCTTATTTGCAGGCAGTGGGGGCGAGCAGTACTTC.

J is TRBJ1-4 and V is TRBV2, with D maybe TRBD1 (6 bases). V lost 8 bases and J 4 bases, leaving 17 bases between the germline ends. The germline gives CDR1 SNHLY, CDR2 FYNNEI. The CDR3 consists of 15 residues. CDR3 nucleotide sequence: TGTGCCAGCCTTCACCGACAGGACCATAATGAAAAACTGTTTTTT. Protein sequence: CASLHRQDHNEKLFF.

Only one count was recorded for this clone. CDR3 nucleotides: TGCGCCAGCAGCTCGGAGAATAGCGGGGGGTTCGATGAGCAGTTCTTC. The encoded protein is CASSSENSGGFDEQFF. The chain links TRBV5-1 to TRBJ2-1, with 10 positions matching TRBD2. The V gene's germline CDR1 is SGHRS and CDR2 YFSETQ. The CDR3 covers 16 residues. V lost 3 bases and J lost 8; bases outside the gene matches: 11.

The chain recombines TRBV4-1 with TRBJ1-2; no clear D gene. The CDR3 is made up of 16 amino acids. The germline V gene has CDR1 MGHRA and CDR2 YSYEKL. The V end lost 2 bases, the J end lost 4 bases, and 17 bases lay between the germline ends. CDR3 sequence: CASSQQSLLIPYGYTF. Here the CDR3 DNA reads TGCGCCAGCAGCCAACAGAGTTTACTAATCCCCTATGGCTACACCTTC.